Shown below are 4 T cell receptor beta chains from a single sample sequenced in a study of blood T cell repertoires in COVID-19. TCRdb keeps only in-frame clones here, not all; method: immunoSEQ multiplex PCR. The table lists some 190,000 clones, 65% to 80% of them singletons, with about a sixth in the top ten. Material: PBMCs or T cells enriched from blood (not recorded which). Receptors were obtained from a woman aged 45-65 years with acute COVID-19.

The CDR3 DNA follows: TGTGCCAGCAGCCACACGGGACAGAATCTCTATGGCTACACCTTC. Amino acid sequence: CASSHTGQNLYGYTF. The V gene is TRBV3-1 (or the pseudogene TRBV3-2), the J gene TRBJ1-2, with 7 bases lining up with TRBD1. Germline CDR1 LGHDT, CDR2 YNNKEL (reference sequence). The CDR3 has 15 residues. J gave up 4 bases and V 3 bases, and 8 bases lay outside the gene matches.

This sequence joins TRBV12-3 or TRBV12-4 and TRBJ2-7; D perhaps matches TRBD1 (6 bases). The V gene lost 1 base and the J gene lost 5 bases, with 9 bases spanning the gap. The CDR3 consists of 13 residues. The CDR3 is CASSLDRVNEQYV. CDR3 nucleotide sequence: TGTGCCAGCAGTTTAGACAGGGTTAACGAGCAGTACGTC.

This clone has just one count. CDR3 amino acids: CASSPTGGRGGYTF. CDR3 DNA: TGTGCCAGCAGCCCGACGGGGGGTCGTGGGGGCTACACCTTC. The chain carries TRBV7-9 and TRBJ1-2; the D gene is possibly TRBD1 (5 bases). From germline, CDR1 is SEHNR and CDR2 FQNEAQ (reference sequence). The CDR3 length is 14 residues. Trimming left V 5 bases short and J 8 bases short, with 18 bases between.

The gene calls are TRBV28 and TRBJ2-5, with 7 bases matching TRBD1. In germline, CDR1 is MDHEN, CDR2 SYDVKM. J gave up 5 bases and V 7 bases, and 10 bases lay outside the gene matches. The CDR3 length is 14 residues. The chain's CDR3 is CASIRQGRWETQYF. The CDR3 DNA follows: TGTGCCAGCATTAGACAGGGCAGGTGGGAGACCCAGTACTTC.